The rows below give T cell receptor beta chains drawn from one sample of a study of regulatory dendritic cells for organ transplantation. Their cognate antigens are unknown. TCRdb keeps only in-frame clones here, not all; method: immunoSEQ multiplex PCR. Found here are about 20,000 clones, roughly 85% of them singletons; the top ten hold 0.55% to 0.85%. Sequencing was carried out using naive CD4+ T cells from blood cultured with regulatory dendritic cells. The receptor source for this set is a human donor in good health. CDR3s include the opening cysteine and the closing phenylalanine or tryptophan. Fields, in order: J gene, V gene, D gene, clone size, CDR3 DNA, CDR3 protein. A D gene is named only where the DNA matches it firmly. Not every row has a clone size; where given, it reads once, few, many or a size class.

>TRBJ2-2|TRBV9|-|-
TGTGCCAGCAGCCCCCGGAAGTCTCCCGGGGAGCTGTTTTTT
CASSPRKSPGELFF
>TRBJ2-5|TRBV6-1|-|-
TGTGCCAGCAGTGAAGCGCGAAATAGTGAGACCCAGTACTTC
CASSEARNSETQYF
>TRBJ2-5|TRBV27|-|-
TGTGCCAGCAGTTTATTGGGACGGGTGCAAGAGACCCAGTACTTC
CASSLLGRVQETQYF
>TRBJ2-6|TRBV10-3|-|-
TGTGCCATCAGTGTCGGGGCAGCCATCCGTTCCCCCGGGGCCAACGTCCTGACTTTC
CAISVGAAIRSPGANVLTF
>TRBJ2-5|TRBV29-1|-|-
TGCAGCGTTGGCCCCCGGTTCGGAGAGACCCAGTACTTC
CSVGPRFGETQYF
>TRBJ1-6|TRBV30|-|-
TGTGCCTGGAGGGGGTCAGGGGTTTCACCCCTCCACTTT
CAWRGSGVSPLHF
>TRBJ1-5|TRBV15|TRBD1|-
TGTGCCACCAGCGCGACAGGGGCGGGCCAGCCCCAGCATTTT
CATSATGAGQPQHF
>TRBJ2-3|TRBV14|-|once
TGTGCCAGCAGCCAACTGCTAGTGGGACCAGATACGCAGTATTTT
CASSQLLVGPDTQYF
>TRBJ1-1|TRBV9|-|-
TGTGCCAGCAGCGCTGGACAGATGAACACTGAAGCTTTCTTT
CASSAGQMNTEAFF
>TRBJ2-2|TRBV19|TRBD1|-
TGTGCCAGTAGATCCGGGACAGCAAACACCGGGGAGCTGTTTTTT
CASRSGTANTGELFF
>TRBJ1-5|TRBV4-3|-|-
TGCGCCAGCAGCCAGGCCGGGAACAATCAGCCCCAGCATTTT
CASSQAGNNQPQHF
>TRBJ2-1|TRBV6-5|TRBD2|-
TGTGCCAGCAACGGACTAGCGGGAAACAATGAGCAGTTCTTC
CASNGLAGNNEQFF
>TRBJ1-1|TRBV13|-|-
TGTGCCAGCAGCTTCTTCAGTAACACTGAAGCTTTCTTT
CASSFFSNTEAFF
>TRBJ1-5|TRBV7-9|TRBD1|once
TGTGCCAGCAGCTTCGAGCAGGGGGCAGGCCAGCCCCAGCATTTT
CASSFEQGAGQPQHF
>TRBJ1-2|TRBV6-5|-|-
TGTGCCACAAGGGGTGACTATGGCTACACCTTC
CATRGDYGYTF
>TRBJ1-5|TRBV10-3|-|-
TGTGCCATCAGTGAGTCTTTTGCAGTGTCAGCTACTAGCAATCAGCCCCAGCATTTT
CAISESFAVSATSNQPQHF
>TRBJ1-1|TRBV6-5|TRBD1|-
TGTGCCAGCAGTTGGGAGACAGGGCTTCCGAACACTGAAGCTTTCTTT
CASSWETGLPNTEAFF
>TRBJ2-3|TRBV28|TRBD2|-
TGTGCCAGCAGTTCCAGCGGGAGAGCAGATACGCAGTATTTT
CASSSSGRADTQYF
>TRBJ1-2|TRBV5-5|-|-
TGTGCCAGCTCGTACGACACAGAAACTGGCTACACCTTC
CASSYDTETGYTF
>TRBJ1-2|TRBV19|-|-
TGTGCCAGTAGTAGGGTCCCCTCGGGGGGAACTTCCTATGGCTACACCTTC
CASSRVPSGGTSYGYTF
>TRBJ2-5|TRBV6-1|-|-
TGTGCCAGCAGTGAAGCCATACCCCGGGCAGGGGAGACCCAGTACTTC
CASSEAIPRAGETQYF
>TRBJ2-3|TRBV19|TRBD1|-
TGTGCCGCCTCGACAGGGACCAGCACAGATACGCAGTATTTT
CAASTGTSTDTQYF
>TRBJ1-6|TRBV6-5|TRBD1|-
TGTGCCAGCAGTTTACAGGGGTTTGAGTCACCCCTCCACTTT
CASSLQGFESPLHF
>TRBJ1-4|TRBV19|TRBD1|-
TGTGCCAGCTACCCTAGTGGACAGGGGCATGAAAAACTGTTTTTT
CASYPSGQGHEKLFF
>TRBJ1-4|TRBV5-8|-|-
TGTGCCAGCAGCGGACTTGCAACTAATGAAAAACTGTTTTTT
CASSGLATNEKLFF
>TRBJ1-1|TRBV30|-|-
TGTGCCTGGAGTCAGCGGCAGGAAGCTTTCTTT
CAWSQRQEAFF
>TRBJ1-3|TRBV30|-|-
TGTGCCTGGAGTAGCGCGAATGGAAACACCATATATTTT
CAWSSANGNTIYF
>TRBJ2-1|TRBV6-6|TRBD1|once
TGTGCCACCCCGAAAACCCGGGACAGGGTTTCGAGTGAGCAGTTCTTC
CATPKTRDRVSSEQFF
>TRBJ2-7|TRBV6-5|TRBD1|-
TGTGCCAGCAGTTACCTGGGACAGACCTACGAGCAGTACTTC
CASSYLGQTYEQYF